This T cell receptor (beta chain) appears in the sequencing data of a study of cytomegalovirus exposure and HLA in healthy donors. Study-level points and caveats: Researchers reported that a few CMV-associated chains were confirmed in vitro as CMV antigen-specific.

PCR employed 60 Vbeta and 13 Jbeta primers. Libraries were prepared by immunoSEQ multiplex PCR; TCRdb keeps only in-frame clonotypes and omits some of them. The table shows 100,000 to 150,000 clones, with over 60% occurring only once. Germline-derived CDR1 and CDR2 are SGHRS and YFSETQ. The CDR3 sequence is 15 residues long. V was trimmed by 0 bases and J by 8 bases, leaving 17 bases between them. Regarding this clone: The antigen remains undetermined.

The sequenced material came from PBMCs. The V gene is TRBV5-1, the J gene TRBJ1-1, with D tentatively TRBD1 (6 bases). The clonotype was recovered from a middle-aged woman in good health and CMV-seropositive. The chain's CDR3 is CASSLGLHPGTEAFF. As DNA, the CDR3 is TGCGCCAGCAGCTTGGGGCTTCATCCCGGGACAGAAGCTTTCTTT.